This T cell receptor beta chain was sequenced for a study of T cell responses to AZD1222 COVID-19 vaccine. General study points: Spike as a whole was targeted by vaccine-associated CD4 TCRs, dominant at 160-218 and 743-854. Recipients of AZD1222 seropositive at baseline numbered only 5 or 6.

The CDR3 length is 14 residues. The germline V gene encodes CDR1 SGHVS and CDR2 FQNEAQ. Deletions cut 5 bases from V and 9 bases from J, with 17 bases between. The method was immunoSEQ multiplex PCR; TCRdb's version includes in-frame clones alone and lacks a portion of them. The sample consists of about 62,000 clones, approximately 80% of them appearing once. Comment on this clone: What it recognizes is unknown.

This clonotype was sampled from an adult in good health. This chain joins TRBV7-8 and TRBJ1-5; D is undetermined. The specimen was peripheral blood, collected on day 0 of AZD1222 vaccination. The CDR3 here is CASSHGLRQGPQHF. CDR3 sequence (DNA): TGTGCCAGCAGCCATGGCTTAAGGCAAGGGCCCCAGCATTTT.